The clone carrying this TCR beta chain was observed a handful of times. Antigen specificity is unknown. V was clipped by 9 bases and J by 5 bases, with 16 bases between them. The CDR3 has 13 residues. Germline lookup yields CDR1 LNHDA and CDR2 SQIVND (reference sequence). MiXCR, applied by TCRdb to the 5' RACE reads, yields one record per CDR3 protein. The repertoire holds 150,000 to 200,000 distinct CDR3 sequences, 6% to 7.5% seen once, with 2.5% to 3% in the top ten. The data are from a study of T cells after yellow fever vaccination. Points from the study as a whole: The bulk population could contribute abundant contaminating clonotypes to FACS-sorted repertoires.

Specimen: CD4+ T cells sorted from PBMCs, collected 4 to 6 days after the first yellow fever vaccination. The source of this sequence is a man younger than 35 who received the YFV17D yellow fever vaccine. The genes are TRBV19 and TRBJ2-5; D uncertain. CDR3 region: CASSSHRMETQYF. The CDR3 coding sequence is TGTGCCAGCTCTTCTCACCGAATGGAGACCCAGTACTTC.